Shown below are 23 T cell receptor beta chains from a single sample sequenced in a study of type 1 regulatory T cells (dated by TCRdb to about 2021). Sequencing used an Illumina MiSeq. TCRdb passed the public sequencing reads through fastp at Q25 and MiXCR, retaining productive beta sequences. When rows share a CDR3 protein, they turn into one entry using the most common DNA and genes. In this sample the table shows tens of thousands of distinct CDR3 sequences, under 25% of which occur a single time. Roughly 8% of the sample is taken by the ten largest. What the work shows at the level of the full study, not this receptor alone: A more restricted TCR repertoire was observed in Tr1 cells than in non-Tr1 cells, and this restriction was interpreted in the study as alloantigen-induced clonal expansion.

These receptors' antigens are unknown. The sequenced sample consisted of cultured type 1 regulatory T (Tr1) cells, either the whole culture or a sorted fraction (not recorded which). The cell subset or site label corresponds to: type 1 regulatory T cells sorted from the T-allo10 product. The source of these receptors is a human donor in good health.

The V and J genes are TRBV18 and TRBJ2-2; D is undetermined. CDR3 length: 15 residues. V was shortened by 2 bases and J by 0 bases, with 7 bases between the two germline ends. CDR1 is KGHSH and CDR2 is LQKENI in the germline V gene. The CDR3 sequence: CASSPVVANTGELFF. CDR3 in DNA: TGTGCCAGCTCACCAGTAGTCGCGAACACCGGGGAGCTGTTTTTT.

The chain employs TRBV19 and TRBJ2-1; 12 positions match TRBD2. Per germline, CDR1 LNHDA and CDR2 SQIVND (reference sequence). V lost 3 bases to trimming and J lost 4 bases; unmatched junction nucleotides: 4. There are 16 residues in the CDR3. DNA for the CDR3: TGTGCCAGTAGTATTGTGACTAGCGGGAGATACAATGAGCAGTTCTTC. Protein product: CASSIVTSGRYNEQFF.

The chain couples TRBV5-1 to TRBJ2-4; 9 nucleotides match TRBD1. The CDR3 totals 14 residues. Losses at the gene ends were 7 bases for V and 8 bases for J; bases not matched to a gene: 10. Germline V gene lookup returns CDR1 SGHRS and CDR2 YFSETQ. For the CDR3, the DNA is TGCGCCAGCGGATCGGGACAGGGTTTTGACATTCAGTACTTC. Protein product: CASGSGQGFDIQYF.

This clonotype was counted only a few times. V is TRBV9 and J is TRBJ2-3; 14 bases line up with TRBD2. CDR3 length: 16 amino acids. Per germline, CDR1 SGDLS and CDR2 YYNGEE. V shed 0 bases, J shed 8 bases, and the junction held 5 bases outside the gene matches. The CDR3 DNA reads as TGTGCCAGCAGCGTAGGCGGGACTAGCGGGAGTGTTACGCAGTATTTT. Amino acid sequence: CASSVGGTSGSVTQYF.

The CDR3 spells CSAISGRETDTQYF. CDR3 sequence (DNA): TGCAGTGCTATTAGCGGGAGGGAAACAGATACGCAGTATTTT. This rearrangement joins TRBV20-1 to TRBJ2-3; 11 bases line up with TRBD2. The junction had 3 bases not matched to a gene; V was cut back by 4 bases and J by 3 bases. The germline V gene has CDR1 DFQATT and CDR2 SNEGSKA (reference sequence). This CDR3 comprises 14 residues.

This clonotype has at least ten counts. V usage is TRBV20-1 and J usage is TRBJ2-3; D gene uncertain. The CDR3 is 11 amino acids. V was cut by 0 bases and J by 7 bases, with 5 bases left in between. Germline V gene sequence: CDR1 DFQATT, CDR2 SNEGSKA (reference sequence). In DNA form, the CDR3 reads TGCAGTGCTAGAGAGGCTAATACGCAGTATTTT. It encodes CSAREANTQYF.

This clonotype appeared many times. This chain's CDR3 is CSATKGGWNIQYF. The CDR3 DNA reads TGCAGTGCTACGAAGGGAGGGTGGAACATTCAGTACTTC. This chain uses TRBV20-1 with TRBJ2-4, with 7 positions matching TRBD2. The CDR3 is 13 amino acids. CDR1 DFQATT and CDR2 SNEGSKA come from the germline V gene (reference sequence). J was trimmed by 7 bases and V by 4 bases; bases with no gene match: 7.

As for this clonotype: A much larger clone differs by one base, so this may be a read error. The chain uses TRBV29-1 and TRBJ2-3; 9 nucleotides agree with TRBD1. The CDR3 is made up of 12 amino acids. CDR1 and CDR2 from the germline V gene are SQVTM and ANQGSEA. After removal of 7 bases from V and 3 bases from J, the junction contained 2 bases not matched to a gene. This chain's CDR3 is CSAGQGTDTQYF. CDR3 DNA sequence: TGCAGCGCAGGACAGGGGACAGATACGCAGTATTTT.

For this clonotype: The junction departs from the called germline gene at one end, perhaps through a read error. The chain uses TRBV24-1 and TRBJ2-1; 8 bases are a match to TRBD1. CDR1 KGHDR and CDR2 SFDVKD come from the germline V gene. The CDR3 totals 11 residues. CDR3: CATSDRTGSYF. CDR3 bases: TGTGCCACCAGTGATCGGACAGGGTCTTACTTC.

This clonotype has a handful of counts. The chain recombines TRBV5-1 with TRBJ2-1; D is uncertain. The CDR3 contains 14 residues. The germline CDR1 and CDR2 sequences are SGHRS and YFSETQ. Trimming took off 0 bases at V and 9 bases at J, with 13 bases between the two ends. CDR3 amino acids: CASSLDRARSEQFF. DNA for the CDR3: TGCGCCAGCAGCTTGGATAGGGCTCGGAGTGAGCAGTTCTTC.

This clonotype was observed a few times. This chain joins TRBV20-1 and TRBJ2-3, with 9 bases aligning to TRBD2. The CDR3 loop spans 14 amino acids. Germline V gene data show CDR1 as DFQATT and CDR2 as SNEGSKA (reference sequence). Germline trimming cut 8 bases from V and 3 bases from J; bases unmatched to any gene: 9. Here the CDR3 DNA reads TGCAGTAATTCATTAGCGGGAGTTACAGATACGCAGTATTTT. Amino acid sequence: CSNSLAGVTDTQYF.

This clonotype was observed a handful of times. V is TRBV3-1 and J is TRBJ2-1; D gene uncertain. CDR1 is LGHDT, CDR2 YNNKEL, per germline (reference sequence). The V gene lost 1 base and the J gene lost 6 bases, with 13 bases spanning the gap. The CDR3 covers 15 residues. The CDR3 DNA sequence: TGTGCCAGCAGCCAAGCTCTTCGGCAGCTCAATGAGCAGTTCTTC. Translated, it gives CASSQALRQLNEQFF.

This clonotype turned up a few times. This chain uses TRBV5-1 with TRBJ2-1; 8 bases are a match to TRBD2. Germline loops: CDR1 SGHRS, CDR2 YFSETQ. CDR3 length: 15 residues. Trimming at V came to 3 bases and at J to 4 bases, leaving 6 bases not matched to a gene. The CDR3 is CASSSGTRDYNEQFF. The CDR3 DNA is TGCGCCAGCAGCTCCGGGACTAGAGATTACAATGAGCAGTTCTTC.

The chain couples TRBV5-1 to TRBJ1-1; a possible D gene is TRBD1 (6 bases). Germline-derived CDR1 and CDR2 are SGHRS and YFSETQ. The CDR3 extends over 15 amino acids. The V gene lost 4 bases and the J gene lost 0 bases, with 13 bases spanning the gap. CDR3 sequence (DNA): TGCGCCAGCAGCGCCACCGGGACACTGAACACTGAAGCTTTCTTT. Amino acids: CASSATGTLNTEAFF.

In this sample, this clonotype turned up a few times. V is TRBV10-3 and J is TRBJ1-1; TRBD1 matches at 8 bases. CDR1 ENHRY and CDR2 SYGVKD come from the germline V gene. The junction had 11 bases not matched to a gene; V was cut back by 4 bases and J by 4 bases. This CDR3 comprises 16 residues. CDR3 in DNA: TGTGCCATCAGTGCGACCAGGGGGCGCGCCCCCACTGAAGCTTTCTTT. It codes for CAISATRGRAPTEAFF.

The chain carries TRBV3-1 and TRBJ2-3, with 11 bases matching TRBD2. With 4 bases clipped from V and 5 bases from J, the junction kept 5 bases outside the gene matches. The CDR3 length is 15 residues. CDR1 LGHDT and CDR2 YNNKEL come from the germline V gene (reference sequence). CDR3 nucleotide sequence: TGTGCCAGCAGCCTCGGGACTAGCGGACTAGATACGCAGTATTTT. Its translation: CASSLGTSGLDTQYF.

This clonotype was seen many times. The chain couples TRBV7-2 to TRBJ1-4; D uncertain. V was clipped by 1 base and J by 8 bases, with 11 bases between them. Germline V gene lookup returns CDR1 SGHTA and CDR2 FQGNSA. The CDR3 covers 14 residues. The DNA for the CDR3 is TGTGCCAGCAGCTTAGGGTCTGGATTCGAAAAACTGTTTTTT. Encoded protein: CASSLGSGFEKLFF.

This clonotype came up a few times. The chain links TRBV5-1 to TRBJ2-3; 7 bases match TRBD2. This CDR3 has 15 residues. Germline V gives CDR1 SGHRS, CDR2 YFSETQ. With 1 base clipped from V and 4 bases from J, the junction kept 6 bases outside the gene matches. DNA of the CDR3: TGCGCCAGCAGCTTGCGGGCGGGAGTGTCAGATACGCAGTATTTT. Its protein product is CASSLRAGVSDTQYF.

This clonotype came up a few times. V usage is TRBV12-3 or TRBV12-4 and J usage is TRBJ2-5; D gene ambiguous. The V end was cut by 3 bases, the J end by 2 bases, with 10 bases between. The length of the CDR3 is 14 residues. The CDR3 bases are TGTGCCAGCAGTTTGGGGTCTCTTCAAGAGACCCAGTACTTC. It encodes CASSLGSLQETQYF.

This clonotype came up many times. This chain joins TRBV10-3 and TRBJ2-7, with 7 bases aligning to TRBD1. This CDR3 has 14 residues. CDR1 is ENHRY and CDR2 is SYGVKD in the germline V gene. Losses at the gene ends were 2 bases for V and 5 bases for J; bases not matched to a gene: 6. CDR3 in amino acids: CAISEKQGEHEQYF. The CDR3 region has the DNA TGTGCCATCAGTGAGAAGCAGGGGGAGCACGAGCAGTACTTC.

The V call is TRBV5-1, the J call TRBJ2-3, with no clear D. The V and J ends lost 0 bases and 2 bases respectively, with 10 bases between them. The CDR3 runs 15 residues. Germline V gives CDR1 SGHRS, CDR2 YFSETQ. CDR3 sequence reads: CASSLDLPSTDTQYF. The CDR3 nucleotides are TGCGCCAGCAGCTTGGACCTCCCGTCCACAGATACGCAGTATTTT.

The V gene is TRBV20-1, the J gene TRBJ2-1, with D possibly matching TRBD2 (6 bases). The CDR3 is made up of 13 amino acids. The germline V gene encodes CDR1 DFQATT and CDR2 SNEGSKA (reference sequence). Trimming left V 6 bases short and J 4 bases short, with 13 bases between. CDR3 nucleotide sequence: TGCAGTGCGATAGCGGTAAGATACAATGAGCAGTTCTTC. Its protein is CSAIAVRYNEQFF.

In its sample, this clonotype was seen once. This chain uses TRBV5-1 with TRBJ2-3; 7 bases map to TRBD2. Germline values: CDR1 SGHRS, CDR2 YFSETQ. CDR3 length equals 13 residues. After removal of 6 bases from V and 6 bases from J, the junction contained 7 bases not matched to a gene. CDR3 amino acids: CASNGGSSDTQYF. The CDR3 DNA sequence: TGCGCCAGCAACGGCGGGAGTTCGGATACGCAGTATTTT.